The 17 T cell receptor beta chains reported below all come from one sample, sequenced in a study of regulatory T cells in long-lasting Graves disease (dated by TCRdb to about 2021). The method was multiplex PCR. Sequencing was performed on an Illumina HiSeq 4000. CDR3 regions were amplified by Arm-PCR with iRepertoire HTBI primers to construct TCR beta libraries. In TCRdb, the public reads were trimmed at Q25 with fastp and aligned with MiXCR, with productive beta chains retained. For every CDR3 protein sequence, its rows merge into one entry that carries the most common genes and DNA. The sample table holds more than 300,000 distinct CDR3 sequences, of which about 20% were seen once. The biggest ten clones account for less than 35% of the sample. The time point label, read with the paper, signifies: persistent/refractory GD, antithyroid drugs over 5 years with positive TRAb. For both TCR sequencing and RNA sequencing, RNA was extracted from PBMCs in TRIzol.

The specimen comprised peripheral blood mononuclear cells (PBMCs), sampled when the disease was refractory, from a patient treated with antithyroid drugs. The receptors stem from a female donor with Graves disease.

This clonotype was recorded many times. At one end, the junction sequence differs from germline, possibly due to a read error. The chain recombines TRBV2 with TRBJ1-2; 8 positions agree with TRBD1. The CDR3 is 14 amino acids. CDR1 is SNHLY and CDR2 is FYNNEI in the germline V gene. The chain's CDR3 is CTSIGQGLNYGYTF. In nucleotides, the CDR3 is TGTACCAGCATTGGACAGGGACTTAACTATGGCTACACCTTC.

A few counts support this clonotype. The J gene is TRBJ1-3, the V gene TRBV10-2; D uncertain. This CDR3 has 16 amino acids. Looked up from germline, CDR1 is WSHSY and CDR2 is SAAADI. V was clipped by 0 bases and J by 0 bases, with 9 bases between them. As DNA, the CDR3 is TGCGCCAGCAGTGAGTCTGCGGTCATCTCTGGAAACACCATATATTTT. Its translation is CASSESAVISGNTIYF.

In its sample, this clonotype was seen many times. The V call is TRBV6-1, the J call TRBJ2-6; 10 bases fit TRBD2. This CDR3 has 18 residues. CDR1 and CDR2 (germline): MNHNS, SASEGT. Unmatched junction bases numbered 10, after V lost 7 bases and J lost 1 base. The CDR3 protein is CASKEPGLATSGANVLTF. CDR3 DNA: TGTGCCAGCAAAGAGCCGGGACTAGCGACTTCTGGGGCCAACGTCCTGACTTTC.

This clonotype has a count of ten or more. The rearrangement links TRBV6-1 to TRBJ2-7; tentatively, D is TRBD2 (6 bases). V shed 6 bases and J shed 2 bases, with 20 bases lying between them. There are 16 residues in the CDR3. Germline CDR1 and CDR2: MNHNS and SASEGT. The CDR3 DNA follows: TGTGCCAGCAGAATATCCCCCGGGGGTAAGCCCTACGAGCAGTACTTC. Translating gives CASRISPGGKPYEQYF.

This clonotype has at least ten counts. The chain combines TRBV5-1 with TRBJ2-7, with no clear D. V dropped 0 bases and J dropped 2 bases, with 6 bases sitting between them. Germline values: CDR1 SGHRS, CDR2 YFSETQ. This CDR3 has 13 residues. The CDR3 sequence is CASSLDKPYEQYF. The DNA for the CDR3 is TGCGCCAGCAGCTTGGACAAGCCCTACGAGCAGTACTTC.

The sample holds many counts of this clonotype. The CDR3 region is CASSLGVYDPYEQYF. The CDR3 coding sequence is TGTGCCAGCAGCTTAGGTGTGTATGATCCCTACGAGCAGTACTTC. This chain connects TRBV7-9 to TRBJ2-7; D remains ambiguous. Per the germline V gene, CDR1 is SEHNR and CDR2 is FQNEAQ (reference sequence). V lost 1 base and J lost 2, with 12 bases in between. The CDR3 consists of 15 residues.

J is TRBJ1-5 and V is TRBV3-1, with TRBD1 as a possible D gene (5 bases). Germline V CDR1 and CDR2: LGHDT, YNNKEL (reference sequence). The ends were cut back, 3 bases at V and 7 bases at J, with 16 bases in the middle. The CDR3 has 15 amino acids. In DNA form, the CDR3 reads TGTGCCAGCAGCCAGCGATTTGGGGGGGGGCAGCCCCAGCATTTT. Translation: CASSQRFGGGQPQHF.

The chain has TRBV4-1 and TRBJ1-2, with 10 bases that match TRBD1. CDR3 length: 16 amino acids. The germline gives CDR1 MGHRA, CDR2 YSYEKL. V shed 0 bases, J shed 4 bases, and the junction held 5 bases outside the gene matches. The CDR3 DNA reads TGCGCCAGCAGCCAAGATGGGACAGGGGCTACCTATGGCTACACCTTC. Translation gives CASSQDGTGATYGYTF.

The gene calls are TRBV15 and TRBJ2-1; D gene unclear. The ends were cut back, 0 bases at V and 4 bases at J, with 13 bases in the middle. The CDR3 loop spans 16 amino acids. In germline, CDR1 is LNHNV, CDR2 YYDKDF (reference sequence). For the CDR3, the DNA is TGTGCCACCAGCAGAGATCCCTCACAAGTATACAATGAGCAGTTCTTC. Amino acids: CATSRDPSQVYNEQFF.

This clonotype came up a few times. The gene calls are TRBV12-3 or TRBV12-4 and TRBJ2-7; D is perhaps TRBD1 (5 bases). V was clipped by 5 bases and J by 2 bases, with 10 bases between them. The length of the CDR3 is 13 residues. The CDR3 here is CASSTGSTYEQYF. Written as DNA, the CDR3 is TGTGCCAGCAGTACAGGCAGTACCTACGAGCAGTACTTC.

The genes are TRBV18 and TRBJ2-5, with 9 nucleotides matching TRBD2. CDR1 and CDR2 from the germline V gene are KGHSH and LQKENI. The CDR3 has 14 residues. Trimming at V came to 5 bases and at J to 5 bases, leaving 6 bases not matched to a gene. CDR3 region: CASSSGTSRETQYF. The CDR3 bases are TGTGCCAGCTCATCCGGGACTAGCAGGGAGACCCAGTACTTC.

The sample holds many counts of this clonotype. The chain joins TRBV11-3 to TRBJ1-6; no reliable D call. This CDR3 has 16 amino acids. CDR1 is SGHNT and CDR2 is YENEEA in the germline V gene. The germline V and J ends were trimmed by 0 bases and 10 bases, with 16 bases remaining between them. CDR3 DNA sequence: TGTGCCAGCAGCTTAGATCTCCCGGGGATGCGATCACCCCTCCACTTT. It is translated as CASSLDLPGMRSPLHF.

This clonotype was detected only a few times. The chain is built from TRBV28 and TRBJ2-7, with D possibly matching TRBD1 (6 bases). V lost 1 base and J lost 0, with 22 bases in between. Germline lookup yields CDR1 MDHEN and CDR2 SYDVKM. This CDR3 is 19 amino acids long. CDR3 nucleotide sequence: TGTGCCAGCAGTTTATATGTTTGGGGGCTGGCGGAAACCTCCTACGAGCAGTACTTC. It translates to CASSLYVWGLAETSYEQYF. The full variable domain, with the rest looked up from reference TRBV28 and TRBJ2-7, is DVKVTQSSRYLVKRTGEKVFLECVQDMDHENMFWYRQDPGLGLRLIYFSYDVKMKEKGDIPEGYSVSREKKERFSLILESASTNQTSMYLCASSLYVWGLAETSYEQYFGPGTRLTVT.

The table lists this clonotype with a few counts. J is TRBJ2-7 and V is TRBV7-6; the D is unclear. The CDR3 extends over 14 amino acids. CDR1 and CDR2 (germline): SGHVS, FNYEAQ. V gave up 6 bases and J gave up 7 bases, with 19 bases separating them. The DNA of the CDR3 is TGTGCCAGCAGTCTGAGTACGGTCCCCGCGGAGCAGTACTTC. Translating it yields CASSLSTVPAEQYF.

The V gene is TRBV6-1, the J gene TRBJ1-3; D not resolved. V was cut by 7 bases and J by 3 bases, with 7 bases left in between. The germline V gene encodes CDR1 MNHNS and CDR2 SASEGT. This CDR3 has 12 amino acids. CDR3 nucleotide sequence: TGTGCCAGCATTACGGATGGAAACACCATATATTTT. Encoded protein: CASITDGNTIYF.

Ten or more counts support this clonotype. For the CDR3, the DNA is TGTGCCAGCAGTTTCGCTTCTCCTGGCAATCAGCCCCAGCATTTT. It specifies CASSFASPGNQPQHF. This chain joins TRBV12-3 or TRBV12-4 and TRBJ1-5, with no clear D. The CDR3 runs to 15 residues. Trimming removed 3 bases at V and 2 bases at J, with 11 bases between.

This chain uses TRBV27 with TRBJ1-2; 7 positions match TRBD1. This CDR3 has 17 residues. V lost 5 bases and J lost 3; bases outside the gene matches: 15. The germline V gene has CDR1 MNHEY and CDR2 SMNVEV (reference sequence). The CDR3 is CASSPWGWTGPHYGYTF. Here the CDR3 DNA reads TGTGCCAGCAGTCCCTGGGGATGGACAGGTCCCCACTATGGCTACACCTTC.